The T cell receptor (beta chain) under discussion was sequenced for a study of PD-L1 blockade in urothelial cancer. Time point in this sample: peripheral blood 6 weeks after treatment start. The length of the CDR3 is 18 residues. The junction had 6 bases not matched to a gene; V was cut back by 2 bases and J by 1 base. From germline, CDR1 is MRHNA and CDR2 SNTAGT. This table comes from immunoSEQ multiplex PCR, and its TCRdb copy is limited to in-frame clones, with some not included. This table has 35,000 to 45,000 clones, around 90% appearing once. The V and J genes are TRBV6-4 and TRBJ2-7; 15 bases are a match to TRBD2. The sequencing used PBMCs, collected around atezolizumab (anti-PD-L1) treatment. This TCR was sampled from a man between 70 and 80 years old with urothelial cancer. The CDR3 spells CASSDGRTSGRASYEQYF. The CDR3 DNA follows: TGTGCCAGCAGTGACGGAAGGACTAGCGGGAGGGCTTCCTACGAGCAGTACTTC.